The 13 T cell receptor beta chains presented below share a single source sample, sequenced in a study of T cell changes during pregnancy in multiple sclerosis. The assay was immunoSEQ multiplex PCR, and TCRdb's table has in-frame clones only and misses some. This table holds approximately 25,000 clones, 88% found once. Sequences were derived from CD8+ T cells from peripheral blood mononuclear cells, sampled in the second trimester of pregnancy. Receptors were obtained from a female donor with multiple sclerosis, enrolled in a pregnancy study.

The genes are TRBV13 and TRBJ1-2, with 7 bases that match TRBD1. The CDR3 runs to 15 residues. V was clipped by 1 base and J by 2 bases; unmatched bases: 4. CDR1 and CDR2 from the germline V gene are PRHDT and FYEKMQ (reference sequence). CDR3 amino acids: CASSLVLRGNYGYTF. The CDR3 nucleotides are TGTGCCAGCAGCTTAGTCCTCAGGGGGAACTATGGCTACACCTTC.

The chain joins TRBV14 to TRBJ2-7, with D tentatively TRBD2 (5 bases). Per the germline V gene, CDR1 is SGHDN and CDR2 is FVKESK. The CDR3 length is 14 residues. V was trimmed by 1 base and J by 4 bases, leaving 11 bases between them. CDR3 residues: CASSQVGGAYEQYF. The CDR3 nucleotides are TGTGCCAGCAGCCAAGTTGGAGGAGCGTACGAGCAGTACTTC.

CDR3 amino acids: CATTGGGKETQYF. The CDR3, as DNA: TGTGCCACCACGGGGGGGGGTAAAGAGACCCAGTACTTC. The V gene is TRBV6-5, the J gene TRBJ2-5; 8 bases agree with TRBD2. The CDR3 has 13 residues. Per the germline V gene, CDR1 is MNHEY and CDR2 is SVGAGI. V trimming: 10 bases; J trimming: 3 bases; junction bases outside the gene matches: 7.

The V call is TRBV30, the J call TRBJ2-3; 13 bases are a match to TRBD2. The germline CDR1 and CDR2 sequences are GTSNPN and SVGIG (reference sequence). Trimming took 5 bases from V and 2 from J; bases not matched to a gene: 7. The CDR3 covers 16 residues. The CDR3 coding sequence is TGTGCCTGGTCCGGGACTAGCGGGGCGATCACAGATACGCAGTATTTT. This sequence encodes CAWSGTSGAITDTQYF. Together with reference TRBV30 and TRBJ2-3, the CDR3 gives the full variable domain: SQTIHQWPATLVQPVGSPLSLECTVEGTSNPNLYWYRQAAGRGLQLLFYSVGIGQISSEVPQNLSASRPQDRQFILSSKKLLLSDSGFYLCAWSGTSGAITDTQYFGPGTRLTVL.

This clone was observed once. The genes are TRBV7-8 and TRBJ1-1, with a possible D match to TRBD1 (5 bases). The V and J ends lost 5 bases and 7 bases respectively, with 17 bases between them. The CDR3 contains 14 residues. Germline assignment: CDR1 SGHVS and CDR2 FQNEAQ. CDR3 bases: TGTGCCAGCAGCCTCCAGCCCCTGACAGATGAAGCTTTCTTT. It specifies CASSLQPLTDEAFF.

CDR3 sequence: CASRQGLGDTGELFF. Written as DNA, the CDR3 is TGTGCCAGCAGACAGGGCCTCGGAGACACCGGGGAGCTGTTTTTT. The genes are TRBV6-5 and TRBJ2-2, with a tentative D call TRBD1 (6 bases). The germline V gene encodes CDR1 MNHEY and CDR2 SVGAGI. The CDR3 runs to 15 residues. Trimming shortened V by 6 bases and J by 3 bases, and 14 bases separated the two germline ends.

The chain carries TRBV7-3 and TRBJ1-5; D is ambiguous. The germline V and J ends were trimmed by 8 bases and 7 bases, with 9 bases remaining between them. The CDR3 runs to 11 residues. CDR1 and CDR2 from the germline V gene are SGHTA and FQGTGA. CDR3 in DNA: TGTGCCAGCCGGAGCGGGCAGCCCCAGCATTTT. Amino acid sequence: CASRSGQPQHF.

The chain recombines TRBV28 with TRBJ2-2, with 9 positions matching TRBD2. The CDR3 has 15 amino acids. J gave up 7 bases and V 3 bases, and 6 bases lay outside the gene matches. CDR1 is MDHEN and CDR2 is SYDVKM in the germline V gene. CDR3 sequence reads: CASSFQRGVRGELFF. As DNA, the CDR3 is TGTGCCAGCAGTTTCCAGCGGGGGGTCCGCGGGGAGCTGTTTTTT.

This clone was detected only once. The rearrangement uses TRBV5-1 and TRBJ2-3; 10 bases are a match to TRBD2. With V trimmed by 0 bases and J by 5 bases, 6 bases remained unmatched. Per the germline V gene, CDR1 is SGHRS and CDR2 is YFSETQ. This CDR3 has 16 amino acids. The CDR3 coding sequence is TGCGCCAGCAGCTTGGGTTCTAGCGGGGGCATAGATACGCAGTATTTT. It codes for CASSLGSSGGIDTQYF.

V gene TRBV4-3 combines with J gene TRBJ2-1; TRBD2 aligns across 9 bases. The germline V gene has CDR1 LGHNA and CDR2 YSLEER. The ends lost 3 bases at V and 10 bases at J; junction bases unmatched: 10. The CDR3 consists of 15 residues. CDR3 bases: TGCGCCAGCAGCCACGACGCGGGGGGGCTCTGGGAGCAGTTCTTC. It is translated as CASSHDAGGLWEQFF.

CDR3 DNA: TGTGCCAGCAGCTTAACGGGGGATCAGCCCCAGCATTTT. The encoded protein is CASSLTGDQPQHF. The rearrangement links TRBV5-5 to TRBJ1-5; possibly TRBD1 for D (5 bases). V was trimmed by 2 bases and J by 5 bases, leaving 8 bases between them. CDR3 length equals 13 residues. Germline V lookup: CDR1 SGHKS, CDR2 YYEKEE (reference sequence).

The V call is TRBV2, the J call TRBJ2-1; a possible D gene is TRBD2 (6 bases). The CDR3 contains 15 residues. V was cut by 7 bases and J by 6 bases, with 19 bases left in between. Germline V lookup: CDR1 SNHLY, CDR2 FYNNEI. CDR3 bases: TGTGCCAGCAACAACGATACTACTAGCACCAATGAGCAGTTCTTC. It specifies CASNNDTTSTNEQFF.

This chain connects TRBV18 to TRBJ2-1; TRBD1 matches 12 bases. The CDR3 has 17 residues. Germline CDR1 is KGHSH and CDR2 is LQKENI. The junction had 10 bases not matched to a gene; V was cut back by 2 bases and J by 8 bases. The CDR3 loop reads CASSPGFRDRGRYEQFF. CDR3 bases: TGTGCCAGCTCACCAGGCTTCCGGGACAGGGGGCGTTATGAGCAGTTCTTC.